This T cell receptor (beta chain) is from a study of cytomegalovirus exposure and HLA in healthy donors. The donors were in the roughly 110-subject validation cohort; that cohort was separate from the approximately 700-subject first cohort. Using immunoSEQ multiplex PCR, the repertoire was profiled, and TCRdb retains in-frame clones only, with some absent. The sample includes some 150,000 clones, roughly 89% of them seen just once. Of note for this clone: The antigen remains unidentified.

Study-wide findings and caveats: Cytomegalovirus-associated status was assigned to around 160 TCR beta chains. Among TCR sequences, most were rare, though some public TCRs appeared in many donors. The CMV antigen specificity of a few CMV-associated chains was confirmed through in vitro analysis.

The V gene's germline CDR1 is LNHNV and CDR2 YYDKDF (reference sequence). CDR3 size: 13 residues. V dropped 11 bases and J dropped 5 bases, with 18 bases sitting between them. The chain employs TRBV15 and TRBJ2-5; a possible D gene is TRBD1 (5 bases). Specimen: PBMCs. The sequence was obtained from a woman younger than 35 in good health and CMV-seropositive. The chain's CDR3 is CASSQDGRETQYF. The CDR3 nucleotides read TGTGCCTCCTCACAGGACGGTCGGGAGACCCAGTACTTC.